Described below is a single TCR beta chain sequence and its context. Antigen specificity is unknown. The ends lost 4 bases at V and 8 bases at J; junction bases unmatched: 4. CDR3 length: 13 residues. The germline V gene encodes CDR1 SGHNT and CDR2 YYREEE (reference sequence). Drawing of blood for sampling happened at baseline, at cycle 4 day 1, and at cycle 7 day 1. The protocol was immunoSEQ multiplex PCR, while the TCRdb copy is restricted to in-frame clones and leaves out a portion. The repertoire consists of roughly 82,000 clones, with roughly 90% occurring once and the leading ten covering less than 12%. The data belong to a study of OX40 agonist ivuxolimab in advanced cancers. Turning to the study itself: Intravenous ivuxolimab was administered to patients every 2 weeks at 0.01 to 10 mg/kg.

Points from the study as a whole: More expanded clones were seen, on average, in CD8+ T cells than in CD4+.

Sequenced here: CD4+ or CD8+ T cells sorted from blood, sampled in a trial of the OX40 agonist ivuxolimab. The chain carries TRBV5-4 and TRBJ1-4; the match to TRBD1 covers 8 bases. This clonotype was obtained from an adult with an advanced solid tumor such as melanoma, head and neck, liver or kidney cancer. In nucleotides, the CDR3 is TGTGCCAGCAGCGCAGACAGGGGCGAAAAACTGTTTTTT. This sequence encodes CASSADRGEKLFF.